This T cell receptor beta chain derives from a study of shared clonotypes between healthy human individuals. Overall study context: Two female and three male donors aged 18 to 49 were enrolled.

Several immunoSEQ 96-well plates shared each subset's DNA, each plate a replicate. Sequenced by immunoSEQ multiplex PCR; TCRdb stores in-frame clones only, minus some. Of about 2.5 million clones in the sample, 85% to 95% were seen once. The origin of this receptor is a man aged 18-30 years in good health. Some clones in this sample may be carry-over from other donors' samples. The sequenced material came from naive CD4+ T cells from PBMCs. The subset is: CD45RA+ positively selected.

The CDR3 sequence is CASSLVWEVDYNEQFF. CDR3 nucleotide sequence: TGTGCCAGCAGCTTGGTTTGGGAGGTGGACTACAATGAGCAGTTCTTC. The J gene is TRBJ2-1, the V gene TRBV5-4; D is possibly TRBD2 (6 bases). V dropped 0 bases and J dropped 3 bases, with 13 bases sitting between them. The CDR3 covers 16 residues. CDR1 and CDR2 from the germline V gene are SGHNT and YYREEE (reference sequence).